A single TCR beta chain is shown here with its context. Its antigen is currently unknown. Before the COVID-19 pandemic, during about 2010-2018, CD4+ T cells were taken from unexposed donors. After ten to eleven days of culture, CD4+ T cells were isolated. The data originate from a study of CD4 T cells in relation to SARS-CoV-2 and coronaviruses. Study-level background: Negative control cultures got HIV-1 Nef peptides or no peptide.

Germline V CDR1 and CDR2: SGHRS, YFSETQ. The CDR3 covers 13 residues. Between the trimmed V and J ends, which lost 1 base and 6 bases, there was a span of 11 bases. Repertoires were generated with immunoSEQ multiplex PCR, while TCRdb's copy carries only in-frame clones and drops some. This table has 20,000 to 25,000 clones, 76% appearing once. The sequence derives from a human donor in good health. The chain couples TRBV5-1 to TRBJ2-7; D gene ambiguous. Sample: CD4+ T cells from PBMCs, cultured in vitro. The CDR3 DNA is TGCGCCAGCAGCTTGTCCTATCGTTCCGAGCAGTACTTC. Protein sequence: CASSLSYRSEQYF.